One sample yielded the 22 T cell receptor beta chains listed below, sequenced in a study of T cells expressing NK-cell markers. Each CDR3 protein gets one entry in TCRdb, which reprocessed the 5' RACE reads and gives no DNA. The sample has 300,000 to 500,000 distinct CDR3 sequences. The specimen sequenced was blood T cells: a sorted CD56 or NKG2C T cell subset, CD4+ or CD8+ T cells, or bulk PBMC T cells (not recorded which). All receptors derive from a woman in her forties or fifties in good health.

The V gene is TRBV19, the J gene TRBJ2-7; the D gene TCRdb calls, TRBD2, cannot be checked with no DNA. CDR3 length equals 15 residues. CDR1 LNHDA and CDR2 SQIVND come from the germline V gene (reference sequence). CDR3: CASSIRAIADYEQYF.

The chain combines TRBV2 with TRBJ2-3; the TCRdb call, TRBD1, lacks DNA for checking. Germline V lookup: CDR1 SNHLY, CDR2 FYNNEI. CDR3 length: 12 amino acids. The CDR3 is CASGGVLDTQYF.

This chain joins TRBV30 and TRBJ2-1. Germline V gene sequence: CDR1 GTSNPN, CDR2 SVGIG (reference sequence). CDR3 length: 13 residues. This CDR3 is CAWSVQDYNEQFF.

The V call is TRBV20-1, the J call TRBJ2-3; TCRdb's D call of TRBD1 is untestable without DNA. The germline CDR1 and CDR2 sequences are DFQATT and SNEGSKA (reference sequence). This CDR3 has 15 residues. The chain's CDR3 is CSARPFSGPTDTQYF.

The chain combines TRBV12-3 or TRBV12-4 with TRBJ1-1; TCRdb reports TRBD1, a call that lacks DNA to check it against. The CDR3 runs to 16 residues. CDR3 protein: CASSLITGGLNTEAFF.

CDR3: CASVAGDWDTQYF. J is TRBJ2-3 and V is TRBV6-2 or TRBV6-3; the D call from TCRdb, TRBD2, cannot be confirmed without DNA. Germline CDR1 and CDR2: MNHEY and SVGEGT. The CDR3 spans 13 residues.

The rearrangement uses TRBV10-1 and TRBJ2-1; TCRdb indicates TRBD1, and absent DNA this call remains unverified. Germline CDR1 reads WNHNN; CDR2 reads SYGVQD (reference sequence). The CDR3 runs 14 residues. Here the CDR3 reads CASSVSPGSDEQFF.

V and J are TRBV12-3 or TRBV12-4 and TRBJ1-3; TCRdb's D call of TRBD1 is untestable without DNA. The CDR3 consists of 15 residues. The CDR3: CASSPTGGTGNTIYF.

V is TRBV5-1 and J is TRBJ2-1; TCRdb gives TRBD1 as the D gene, but with no DNA this cannot be confirmed. CDR3 length equals 13 residues. Germline V gene lookup returns CDR1 SGHRS and CDR2 YFSETQ. CDR3 sequence reads: CASSGTGGRGKFF.

The J gene is TRBJ2-7, the V gene TRBV19; checking the TCRdb D call of TRBD1 is not possible without DNA. CDR1 and CDR2 (germline): LNHDA, SQIVND (reference sequence). This CDR3 is 17 amino acids long. This chain's CDR3 is CASSTKGQSAVSYEQYF.

The genes are TRBV15 and TRBJ1-4. The CDR3 loop spans 11 amino acids. Germline assignment: CDR1 LNHNV and CDR2 YYDKDF (reference sequence). The CDR3 loop is CATGTNEKLFF. The full variable domain, its missing parts supplied by reference TRBV15 and TRBJ1-4, is DAMVIQNPRYQVTQFGKPVTLSCSQTLNHNVMYWYQQKSSQAPKLLFHYYDKDFNNEADTPDNFQSRRPNTSFCFLDIRSPGLGDTAMYLCATGTNEKLFFGSGTQLSVL.

The V gene is TRBV29-1, the J gene TRBJ2-2; TCRdb indicates TRBD1, and absent DNA this call remains unverified. The CDR3 is 13 residues long. CDR1 and CDR2 (germline): SQVTM, ANQGSEA. Here the CDR3 reads CSVIRGRTGELFF.

The chain has TRBV5-1 and TRBJ2-5; TCRdb selects TRBD2, and the lack of DNA leaves this call unchecked. The germline gives CDR1 SGHRS, CDR2 YFSETQ. This CDR3 region has 15 residues. CDR3 loop: CASSGGVILQETQYF.

The genes are TRBV28 and TRBJ2-1; as DNA is missing, the TRBD2 call by TCRdb cannot be tested. The germline CDR1 and CDR2 sequences are MDHEN and SYDVKM. CDR3 length: 15 residues. The CDR3 reads CASSSGLAGSNEQFF.

The chain links TRBV7-8 to TRBJ2-3; TCRdb returns TRBD1, unconfirmable since there is no DNA. This CDR3 region has 19 residues. CDR1 and CDR2 (germline): SGHVS, FQNEAQ. This chain's CDR3 is CASSLGVGGRPKVDDTQYF. Full variable domain (remainder filled in from reference TRBV7-8 and TRBJ2-3): GAGVSQSPRYKVAKRGQDVALRCDPISGHVSLFWYQQALGQGPEFLTYFQNEAQLDKSGLPSDRFFAERPEGSVSTLKIQRTQQEDSAVYLCASSLGVGGRPKVDDTQYFGPGTRLTVL.

This chain uses TRBV7-9 with TRBJ2-3; the TCRdb D gene call, TRBD2, has no DNA to confirm it. The CDR3 covers 14 residues. Germline loops: CDR1 SEHNR, CDR2 FQNEAQ (reference sequence). CDR3 amino acids: CASSPRREGGTQYF.

V is TRBV5-8 and J is TRBJ2-3; TCRdb's D call of TRBD1 is untestable without DNA. This CDR3 contains 12 residues. Germline-derived CDR1 and CDR2 are SGHTS and YDEGEE. The CDR3 loop reads CASRLRGDTQYF.

The rearrangement links TRBV21-1 to TRBJ2-2; TCRdb's D gene call, TRBD2, goes unchecked for lack of DNA. TRBV21-1 is a recognized pseudogene. This CDR3 is built from 13 residues. This CDR3 reads CANSTATSGRLFF.

J is TRBJ1-1 and V is TRBV5-1; absent DNA, TCRdb's TRBD1 call cannot be checked. Germline assignment: CDR1 SGHRS and CDR2 YFSETQ. This CDR3 has 15 amino acids. This CDR3 is CASSLTWGAGTEAFF.

The V gene is TRBV6-6, the J gene TRBJ2-2; TCRdb calls TRBD1, which cannot be checked without DNA. This CDR3 has 14 residues. Germline assignment: CDR1 MNHNY and CDR2 SVGAGI (reference sequence). This CDR3 reads CASSYLPGTGELFF.

The chain employs TRBV7-8 and TRBJ2-1; TCRdb lists TRBD2, though no DNA is available to test this call. The CDR3 consists of 16 residues. Germline CDR1 and CDR2: SGHVS and FQNEAQ. The CDR3 loop reads CASSRETSGTLNEQFF.

The V gene is TRBV7-2, the J gene TRBJ1-3; TCRdb lists TRBD1, though no DNA is available to test this call. This CDR3 is 14 amino acids long. Germline V gene sequence: CDR1 SGHTA, CDR2 FQGNSA. The CDR3 loop reads CASSRIGVRDTIYF.